The clone carrying this TCR beta chain was seen a few times. This sample stems from a study of CD4 and CD8 cells across lung adenocarcinoma regions. CDR1 is SGHNT and CDR2 is YENEEA in the germline V gene. Deletions cut 1 base from V and 3 bases from J, with 5 bases between. The CDR3 contains 13 residues. One entry per CDR3 protein results from TCRdb running MiXCR on the PCR reads. The data contain about 8,700 distinct CDR3 sequences, around half of them singletons. The patients had localized lung adenocarcinoma, a non-small cell subtype. This receptor was taken from a female donor with lung adenocarcinoma. The CD4 and CD8 labels of this study may be unreliable. V gene TRBV11-3 combines with J gene TRBJ2-3, with D unresolved. Sequencing input: CD8+ T cells from the margin of a lung tumor. DNA of the CDR3: TGTGCCAGCAGCTTAGGGGCGACAGATACGCAGTATTTT. Amino acid sequence: CASSLGATDTQYF.